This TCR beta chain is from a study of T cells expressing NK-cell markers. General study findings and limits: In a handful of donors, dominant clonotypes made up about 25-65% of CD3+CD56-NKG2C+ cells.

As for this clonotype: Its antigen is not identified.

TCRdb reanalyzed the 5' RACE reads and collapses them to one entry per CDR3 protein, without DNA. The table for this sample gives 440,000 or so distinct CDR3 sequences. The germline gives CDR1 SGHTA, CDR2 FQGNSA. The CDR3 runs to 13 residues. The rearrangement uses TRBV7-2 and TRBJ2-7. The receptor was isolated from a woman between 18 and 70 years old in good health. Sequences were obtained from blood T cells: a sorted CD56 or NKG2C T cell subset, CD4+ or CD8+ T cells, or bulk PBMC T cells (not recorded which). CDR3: CASSSGFSYEQYF.